This paragraph reports one T cell receptor (beta chain). Its cognate antigen is unknown. The data derive from a study of T cells after posttransplantation cyclophosphamide. Findings of the study overall: Donor CD8+ memory clones often dominated recipient blood repertoires at later times. TRB overlap between skin or GI tissue T cells and blood was limited.

The CDR3 loop spans 16 amino acids. J was trimmed by 0 bases and V by 4 bases; bases with no gene match: 5. Germline assignment: CDR1 SGHRS and CDR2 YFSETQ. Sequenced by immunoSEQ multiplex PCR; TCRdb stores in-frame clones only, minus some. The data hold about 8,000 clones, with about 91% observed a single time. The sequence came from a woman in her 50s in good health and a related stem cell transplant donor. V is TRBV5-1 and J is TRBJ2-5; 11 bases are a match to TRBD1. Sequenced material: CD4+ T cells sorted from blood. CDR3 in DNA: TGCGCCAGCAGCCCAGGGACAGGGGGGTACCAAGAGACCCAGTACTTC. Its translation: CASSPGTGGYQETQYF.